This T cell receptor beta chain emerged from a study of T cells expressing NK-cell markers. Study results and limitations: As a fraction of CD8+ T cells, dominant NKG2C+ clonotypes reached about 1.0-8% in 5 to 7 donors.

As regards this clonotype: The antigen is unknown.

Germline CDR1 and CDR2: KGHSH and LQKENI. CDR3 size: 14 residues. Making the TCR beta cDNA relied on 5'RACE template switching with UMIs. TCRdb re-called the 5' RACE reads; one entry per CDR3 protein, DNA not given. The table lists a few hundred thousand distinct CDR3 sequences, with 3% to 4.5% in the top ten. This sequence was found in a man younger than 35 in good health. Specimen: blood T cells: a sorted CD56 or NKG2C T cell subset, CD4+ or CD8+ T cells, or bulk PBMC T cells (not recorded which). The J gene is TRBJ1-1, the V gene TRBV18. CDR3 sequence: CASSRKRDSTEAFF.